This entry concerns a single T cell receptor (beta chain). This specimen comes from a study of blood T cell repertoires in COVID-19. Study context: The origin of the acute and convalescent COVID-19 samples was the United States, Italy and Spain. Sample material is recorded as cDNA or gDNA derived from T cells, B-cell-depleted T cells, or PBMCs.

The authors' processing: Reference gene primer amplification in the assay estimated nucleated cell counts. Assay: immunoSEQ multiplex PCR; the TCRdb copy retains only in-frame clones and omits some. V and J calls and clone size are copied from that table; D and trimming were computed from the DNA. The sample lists some 200,000 clones, roughly 80% occurring once. The CDR3 runs to 17 residues. Between the trimmed V and J ends, which lost 1 base and 0 bases, there was a span of 15 bases. Germline V gene sequence: CDR1 SGHTA, CDR2 FQGNSA. The chain is built from TRBV7-2 and TRBJ1-1, with D possibly TRBD1 on 6 matching bases. What was sequenced was peripheral blood. This receptor was identified in a woman aged 80 or older with acute or convalescent COVID-19. The CDR3 coding sequence is TGTGCCAGCAGCTTAGGATCCCGACAGGTCATGAACACTGAAGCTTTCTTT. Translating gives CASSLGSRQVMNTEAFF.